This entry lists 12 T cell receptor beta chains sequenced from one sample in a study of neoadjuvant anti-PD-1 for oral cavity cancer. The assay was immunoSEQ multiplex PCR, and TCRdb's table has in-frame clones only and misses some. The table has 60,000 to 75,000 clones, 80% to 90% seen once. The input for sequencing was PBMCs, taken before nivolumab (anti-PD-1) treatment. Source of these receptors: a person between 35 and 79 years old with oral cavity squamous cell carcinoma.

The genes are TRBV30 and TRBJ2-3; D not certain. This CDR3 has 12 amino acids. CDR1 is GTSNPN and CDR2 is SVGIG in the germline V gene (reference sequence). V shed 3 bases and J shed 3 bases, with 7 bases lying between them. The chain's CDR3 is CAWSALTDTQYF. DNA for the CDR3: TGTGCCTGGAGCGCCTTGACAGATACGCAGTATTTT.

The rearrangement links TRBV2 to TRBJ1-1; a possible D gene is TRBD1 (6 bases). Per germline, CDR1 SNHLY and CDR2 FYNNEI. The CDR3 totals 12 residues. V was cut by 8 bases and J by 5 bases, with 12 bases left in between. CDR3 bases: TGTGCCAGCGGAGGGGGGCGGACTGAAGCTTTCTTT. Residues: CASGGGRTEAFF.

The DNA for the CDR3 is TGTGCCAGCAACTCAGGGGCCACAGATACGCAGTATTTT. Translating gives CASNSGATDTQYF. The chain joins TRBV6-1 to TRBJ2-3; weak D call: TRBD1 (6 bases). V lost 7 bases and J 2 bases, leaving 10 bases between the germline ends. CDR1 and CDR2 (germline): MNHNS, SASEGT. The CDR3 sequence is 13 residues long.

The V and J genes are TRBV6-1 and TRBJ2-3, with 7 bases aligning to TRBD2. Per germline, CDR1 MNHNS and CDR2 SASEGT. After removal of 6 bases from V and 1 base from J, the junction contained 4 bases not matched to a gene. The CDR3 spans 14 residues. This CDR3 is CASRTGGGTDTQYF. CDR3 DNA: TGTGCCAGCAGGACGGGGGGAGGCACAGATACGCAGTATTTT.

V usage is TRBV4-2 and J usage is TRBJ1-1; weak D call: TRBD1 (5 bases). The length of the CDR3 is 14 residues. The germline V gene has CDR1 LGHNA and CDR2 YNFKEQ. Trimming left V 1 base short and J 6 bases short, with 12 bases between. The CDR3 coding sequence is TGTGCCAGCAGCCAAGGGTCGGGGGTGCCTGAAGCTTTCTTT. This sequence encodes CASSQGSGVPEAFF.

The chain links TRBV7-9 to TRBJ2-3, with TRBD1 matching over 8 bases. CDR1 is SEHNR and CDR2 is FQNEAQ in the germline V gene (reference sequence). The CDR3 has 14 residues. Losses at the gene ends were 1 base for V and 6 bases for J; bases not matched to a gene: 3. The CDR3 is CASSLGTGGDTQYF. The DNA for the CDR3 is TGTGCCAGCAGCTTAGGCACAGGGGGTGATACGCAGTATTTT.

The chain links TRBV6-5 to TRBJ2-7; no firm D call. Germline V gene data show CDR1 as MNHEY and CDR2 as SVGAGI. The germline V and J ends were trimmed by 6 bases and 2 bases, with 8 bases remaining between them. The CDR3 length is 12 residues. The CDR3 reads CASRGLTYEQYF. CDR3 DNA: TGTGCCAGCAGGGGCCTCACCTACGAGCAGTACTTC.

The chain joins TRBV19 to TRBJ2-1, with D possibly being TRBD2 (5 bases). CDR3 size: 14 residues. Looked up from germline, CDR1 is LNHDA and CDR2 is SQIVND (reference sequence). V lost 4 bases to trimming and J lost 1 base, with 8 bases between them. In DNA form, the CDR3 reads TGTGCCAGTAGTAAACCGGGGTCCTACAATGAGCAGTTCTTC. Translating it yields CASSKPGSYNEQFF. Full variable domain (remainder filled in from reference TRBV19 and TRBJ2-1): DGGITQSPKYLFRKEGQNVTLSCEQNLNHDAMYWYRQDPGQGLRLIYYSQIVNDFQKGDIAEGYSVSREKKESFPLTVTSAQKNPTAFYLCASSKPGSYNEQFFGPGTRLTVL.

This sequence joins TRBV11-2 and TRBJ1-1; no definite D call. Trimming left V 5 bases short and J 4 bases short, with 17 bases between. Germline CDR1 reads SGHAT; CDR2 reads FQNNGV. The length of the CDR3 is 15 residues. The CDR3 sequence: CASSPRGVAATEAFF. CDR3 sequence (DNA): TGTGCCAGCAGCCCCCGCGGGGTTGCCGCCACTGAAGCTTTCTTT.

V and J are TRBV5-1 and TRBJ1-4; TRBD1 agrees at 8 bases. CDR3 length: 14 amino acids. Germline V lookup: CDR1 SGHRS, CDR2 YFSETQ. Losses at the gene ends were 4 bases for V and 7 bases for J; bases not matched to a gene: 6. CDR3: CASSRGQGGEKLFF. The CDR3 DNA follows: TGCGCCAGCAGCCGCGGACAGGGAGGTGAAAAACTGTTTTTT.

The chain recombines TRBV7-9 with TRBJ2-7; the D is unclear. Germline CDR1 reads SEHNR; CDR2 reads FQNEAQ (reference sequence). Trimming stripped 1 base from V and 3 bases from J, with 4 bases between. The CDR3 is made up of 12 amino acids. CDR3 protein: CASSLVHYEQYF. CDR3 DNA sequence: TGTGCCAGCAGCTTAGTCCACTACGAGCAGTACTTC.

The chain carries TRBV28 and TRBJ1-1; possible D gene TRBD1, 5 bases. V lost 2 bases to trimming and J lost 10 bases, with 20 bases between them. Per germline, CDR1 MDHEN and CDR2 SYDVKM. CDR3 length: 15 residues. The CDR3 nucleotides read TGTGCCAGCAGTTTAACTCAGGCTGTTGACAGCGGAGCTTTCTTT. Amino acid sequence: CASSLTQAVDSGAFF.